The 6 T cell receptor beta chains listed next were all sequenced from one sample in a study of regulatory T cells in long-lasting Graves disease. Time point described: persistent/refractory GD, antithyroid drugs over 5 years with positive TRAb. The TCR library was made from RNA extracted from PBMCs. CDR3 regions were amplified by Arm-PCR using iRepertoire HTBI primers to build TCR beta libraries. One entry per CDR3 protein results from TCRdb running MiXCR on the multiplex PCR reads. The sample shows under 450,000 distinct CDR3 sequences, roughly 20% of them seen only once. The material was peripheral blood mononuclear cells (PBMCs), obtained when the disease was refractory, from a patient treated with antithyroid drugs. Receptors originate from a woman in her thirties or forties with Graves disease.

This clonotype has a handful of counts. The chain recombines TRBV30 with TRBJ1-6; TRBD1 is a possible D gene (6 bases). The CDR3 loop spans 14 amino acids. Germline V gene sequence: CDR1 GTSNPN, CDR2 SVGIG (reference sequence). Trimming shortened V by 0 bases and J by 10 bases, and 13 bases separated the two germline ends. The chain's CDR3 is CAWSVLGDKSPLHF. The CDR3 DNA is TGTGCCTGGAGTGTACTAGGGGACAAGTCACCCCTCCACTTT.

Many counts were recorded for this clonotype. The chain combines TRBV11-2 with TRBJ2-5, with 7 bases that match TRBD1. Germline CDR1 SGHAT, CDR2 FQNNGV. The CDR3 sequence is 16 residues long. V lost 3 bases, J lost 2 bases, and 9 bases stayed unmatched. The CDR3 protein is CASSFPPHRGQETQYF. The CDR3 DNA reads TGTGCCAGCAGCTTCCCACCACACAGGGGACAAGAGACCCAGTACTTC.

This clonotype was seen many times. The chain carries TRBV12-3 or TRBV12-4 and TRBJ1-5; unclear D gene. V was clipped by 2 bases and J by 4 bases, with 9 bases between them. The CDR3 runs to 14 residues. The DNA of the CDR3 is TGTGCCAGCAGTTTAAGTACGGAAAATCAGCCCCAGCATTTT. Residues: CASSLSTENQPQHF.

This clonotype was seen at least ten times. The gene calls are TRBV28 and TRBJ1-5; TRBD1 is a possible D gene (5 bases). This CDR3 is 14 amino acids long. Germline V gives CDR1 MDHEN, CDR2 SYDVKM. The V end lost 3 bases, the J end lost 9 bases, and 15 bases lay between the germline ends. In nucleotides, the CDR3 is TGTGCCAGCAGTTTGGCCCTTGGGGGGGGGCCCCAGCATTTT. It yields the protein CASSLALGGGPQHF.

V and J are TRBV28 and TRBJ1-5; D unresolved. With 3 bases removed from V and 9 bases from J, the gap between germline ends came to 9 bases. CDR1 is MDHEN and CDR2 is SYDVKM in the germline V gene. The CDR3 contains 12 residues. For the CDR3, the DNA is TGTGCCAGCAGTTTCCGATGGAGGCCCCAGCATTTT. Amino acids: CASSFRWRPQHF.

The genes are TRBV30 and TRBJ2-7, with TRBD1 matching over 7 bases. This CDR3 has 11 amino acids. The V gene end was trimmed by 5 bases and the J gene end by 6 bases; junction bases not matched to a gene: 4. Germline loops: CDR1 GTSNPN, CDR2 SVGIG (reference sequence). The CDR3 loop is CAWDRASEQYF. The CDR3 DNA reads TGTGCCTGGGACAGGGCATCCGAGCAGTACTTC. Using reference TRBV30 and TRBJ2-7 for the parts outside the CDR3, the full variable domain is SQTIHQWPATLVQPVGSPLSLECTVEGTSNPNLYWYRQAAGRGLQLLFYSVGIGQISSEVPQNLSASRPQDRQFILSSKKLLLSDSGFYLCAWDRASEQYFGPGTRLTVT.